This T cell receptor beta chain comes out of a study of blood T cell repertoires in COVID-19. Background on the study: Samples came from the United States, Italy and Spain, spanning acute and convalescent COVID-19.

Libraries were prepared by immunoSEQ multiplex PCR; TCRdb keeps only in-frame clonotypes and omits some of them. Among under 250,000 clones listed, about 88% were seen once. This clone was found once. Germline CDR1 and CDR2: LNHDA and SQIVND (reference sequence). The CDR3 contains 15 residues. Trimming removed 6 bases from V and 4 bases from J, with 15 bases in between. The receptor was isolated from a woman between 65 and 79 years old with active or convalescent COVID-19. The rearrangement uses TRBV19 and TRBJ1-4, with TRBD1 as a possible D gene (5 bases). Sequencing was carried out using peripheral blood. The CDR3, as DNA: TGTGCCAGTAGCCCTGCGGGACGTAGTAATGAAAAACTGTTTTTT. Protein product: CASSPAGRSNEKLFF.